This T cell receptor (beta chain) was recovered during a study of T-cell memory formation after mild COVID-19. The ends lost 2 bases at V and 7 bases at J; junction bases unmatched: 5. CDR3 length: 15 amino acids. Germline V gene lookup returns CDR1 SNHLY and CDR2 FYNNEI. Sample barcodes and UMIs were carried by the TCR alpha and TCR beta cDNA libraries that 5'RACE generated with constant-segment primers. One entry per CDR3 protein, called by TCRdb with MiXCR from the 5' RACE reads. Here the sample spans 200,000 to 250,000 distinct CDR3 sequences, 16% being singletons. This clonotype showed up just a few times.

The chain couples TRBV2 to TRBJ1-6, with 7 nucleotides matching TRBD1. This TCR derives from a young man who had mild COVID-19 (a few samples of this study predate the infection). Cell type and time point are not known. The source material was PBMCs or a T cell subset sorted from them (not recorded which). CDR3 in amino acids: CASSENRGGNSPLHF. The CDR3 DNA is TGTGCCAGCAGTGAAAACAGGGGAGGAAATTCACCCCTCCACTTT.